This T cell receptor (beta chain) was profiled in a study of vaccination effects on CD4 cells after COVID-19. Profiled with immunoSEQ multiplex PCR; TCRdb holds only in-frame clones, not every one. The data hold 35,000 to 50,000 clones, with around three quarters observed a single time. Only one count was recorded for this clone. As yet, its antigen is unknown. Within the ViraFEST assay, antigen-specific CD4+ T cells underwent expansion with viral peptide pools prior to sequencing. Following 10 days of culture, CD4+ T cells were isolated. Nucleocapsid antibody tests were negative, and the vaccine recipients had no prior SARS-CoV-2 infection. The germline gives CDR1 MNHEY, CDR2 SVGAGI. The CDR3 spans 15 residues. The V segment lost 2 bases and the J segment 7 bases; nucleotides outside the gene matches: 5.

The source was CD4+ T cells from PBMCs cultured with HCoV-NL63 spike peptides, collected before COVID-19 vaccination. The rearrangement uses TRBV6-5 and TRBJ1-4, with 9 bases identical to TRBD1. The origin of this receptor is a human donor who received a COVID-19 vaccine. Here the CDR3 DNA reads TGTGCCAGCAGTTACGATCTGACAGGGGGTGAAAAACTGTTTTTT. This codes for CASSYDLTGGEKLFF.